This T cell receptor beta chain comes out of a study of blood T cell repertoires in COVID-19. At the level of the study: Acute-phase and convalescent COVID-19 samples originated in the United States, Italy and Spain. PBMCs, B-cell-depleted T cells, or T cells provided the cDNA or gDNA that made up the material.

In the original processing: It was from reference gene primer amplification that nucleated cell counts were estimated. Data came from immunoSEQ multiplex PCR; TCRdb stores just in-frame clones and leaves some out. That table is the source of V, J and clone size, and D and trimming were worked out from the DNA. The sample yields roughly 160,000 clones, approximately 82% seen once. Trimming stripped 5 bases from V and 3 bases from J, with 13 bases between. The CDR3 loop spans 14 amino acids. Germline V gives CDR1 SGHAT, CDR2 FQNNGV. What was sequenced was peripheral blood. The chain uses TRBV11-2 and TRBJ1-2; maybe TRBD1 (6 bases). The source is an older woman who had recovered from COVID-19. The CDR3 loop is CASSPSTGDYGYTF. DNA of the CDR3: TGTGCCAGCAGCCCCTCGACAGGAGACTATGGCTACACCTTC.